This T cell receptor beta chain came from a study of T cells in Graves' hyperthyroidism and ophthalmopathy (dated by TCRdb to the late 2010s). Background on the whole study: To identify distinguishing TCR V-J signatures, a discovery cohort of roughly 100 patients was used, comprising 40 to 45 with Graves' ophthalmopathy and 57 with stable Graves' hyperthyroidism. Whether ophthalmopathy could be predicted prospectively was tested in an independent validation cohort made up of 18 to 20 hyperthyroidism patients plus 17 patients who later progressed to ophthalmopathy. For training and testing, the 100 or so patients in the discovery cohort were randomly divided in a 7:3 ratio. The study also compared thyroid tissue and blood T-cell repertoires from a handful of Graves' hyperthyroidism patients. Following sampling, methimazole starting at 30 mg daily was given to hyperthyroidism patients, and high-dose intravenous methylprednisolone was given to ophthalmopathy patients. TCR Vbeta CDR3 sequencing of 140 or so peripheral blood samples (around 45 ophthalmopathy, 75 to 80 hyperthyroidism and roughly 17 progressor patients) is reported in the paper. The full study reports these points: Sample size was not statistically predetermined, and blinding of investigators to group allocation was not performed. In validation, the model predicted progression to ophthalmopathy a median of about 5.9 months before onset, with approximately 70% sensitivity and nearly 75% specificity. In cross-validation, a model built on a 13 V-J signature told ophthalmopathy apart from stable hyperthyroidism with approximately 90% sensitivity and around 83% specificity, and in testing the same model reached 80%/75%. Most expanded thyroid clonotypes (frequency above 0.001) were also detected in blood, a finding suggesting that blood repertoires may reflect thyroid immune responses.

Taken from cysteine to phenylalanine, the CDR3 has 13 residues. Just CDR3 DNA is preserved here, 39 bases in frame from base 1. The germline V gene (reference sequence) supplies CDR1 SEHNR and CDR2 FQNEAQ. V is reduced by 0 bases and J by 8 bases, leaving a spacing of 10 bases between them. The TCR beta CDR3 regions were amplified from RNA transcripts. The TCR CDR3 was subjected to a first round of RT-PCR using the HTBI primer set and the Qiagen OneStep RT-PCR kit. Libraries were constructed in a second round of multiplex PCR, after which size selection and purification were performed. Libraries were sequenced paired-end with 100 bp reads on an Illumina HiSeq2000. As for the original processing: SOAPnuke was used to process the raw data, removing reads that contained adapters or uncalled bases, had a mean Phred below 15, or lacked an exact match to the constant primer or identifier. High-quality paired reads were merged using COPE v1.2.5, and each unique nucleotide sequence was defined as a clonotype. MiTCR v1.1 was used to align the clonotypes against IMGT TRBV, TRBD and TRBJ reference segments. Only V-J combinations with frequency above 0.0001, covering 99% to 99.2% of repertoires, were analysed. The TCS score was defined as the ratio of F50 (clonal expansion) to E x V (chaos), calculated using BLOSUM62-based TCRdist between CDR3 peptides within each V-J. Welch's t-statistics and random forest reduced fewer than 550 V-J features to 10 to 15, which were used in a naive Bayes classifier (R e1071). The Morisita-Horn index was used to measure how similar the thyroid and blood repertoires were. The raw public reads went through TCRdb reprocessing: fastp at Q25, MiXCR clone calling, in-frame beta chains kept. Each entry is one CDR3 protein sequence, shown with its most common DNA and genes. These V and J calls derive from TCRdb rather than the authors' analysis. The sample records about 500,000 distinct CDR3 sequences, approximately 48% of which are singletons. The leading ten clones occupy 44% of the sample.

This clonotype came up once. The clone's antigen remains unknown. No qualities accompany the bases; no much larger clone lies one base away. One read offers little support. Patients with uncontrolled infections, other autoimmune diseases, pregnancy or lactation were excluded. Diagnoses were based on clinical symptoms, serum thyroxine and TRAb, thyroid ultrasound and orbital computed tomography. Total RNA was extracted using Trizol reagent, and RNA quality was assessed on an Agilent 2100 Bioanalyzer. Input material: peripheral blood or thyroid tissue (not recorded which). The sequence is built from TRBV7-9 and TRBJ1-2, with no confidently assigned D gene. The origin of this receptor is an adult woman with Graves' disease, either hyperthyroidism or ophthalmopathy (not recorded which). For the CDR3, the sequence is CASSLARPGGYTF. The nucleotide sequence is TGTGCCAGCAGCTTAGCACGCCCAGGAGGCTACACCTTC.